Presented here are 18 T cell receptor beta chains from one specimen sequenced in a study of blood T cell repertoires in COVID-19. Some clones are missing from TCRdb's copy, which holds only in-frame ones; the method was immunoSEQ multiplex PCR. Among over 300,000 clones listed, roughly 88% were seen once. The material sequenced was PBMCs or T cells enriched from blood (not recorded which). These TCRs come from a man aged 25 to 40 who had recovered from COVID-19.

In its sample, this clone was seen a few times. The CDR3 sequence: CASSARQGPTYGYTF. In nucleotides, the CDR3 is TGTGCCAGCAGCGCCCGACAGGGTCCGACCTATGGCTACACCTTC. The V call is TRBV6-2 or TRBV6-3, the J call TRBJ1-2, with TRBD1 identical over 7 bases. The ends lost 6 bases at V and 4 bases at J; junction bases unmatched: 11. The CDR3 spans 15 residues. The germline gives CDR1 MNHEY, CDR2 SVGEGT.

The genes are TRBV14 and TRBJ1-1; 7 bases align to TRBD1. The CDR3 extends over 15 amino acids. The junction had 3 bases not matched to a gene; V was cut back by 2 bases and J by 0 bases. Germline loops: CDR1 SGHDN, CDR2 FVKESK. This chain's CDR3 is CASSQYGTVNTEAFF. For the CDR3, the DNA is TGTGCCAGCAGCCAATATGGGACAGTGAACACTGAAGCTTTCTTT.

The CDR3 coding sequence is TGTGCCTGGAGTGTACAATCCGCTGAAGCTTTCTTT. It codes for CAWSVQSAEAFF. J is TRBJ1-1 and V is TRBV30; D not certain. Germline V gives CDR1 GTSNPN, CDR2 SVGIG (reference sequence). Trimming cost V 0 bases and J 6 bases, with 8 bases left between them. The length of the CDR3 is 12 residues.

The V and J genes are TRBV6-2 or TRBV6-3 and TRBJ2-7; D gene uncertain. The CDR3 runs to 16 residues. Germline CDR1 MNHEY, CDR2 SVGEGT. The germline V and J ends were trimmed by 5 bases and 7 bases, with 24 bases remaining between them. CDR3 in DNA: TGTGCCAGCAGTGCCCACCCGCCCGGAACGACGCGGGAGCAGTACTTC. Protein sequence: CASSAHPPGTTREQYF.

The gene calls are TRBV9 and TRBJ2-7, with TRBD1 matching over 9 bases. After removal of 4 bases from V and 3 bases from J, the junction contained 8 bases not matched to a gene. Germline CDR1 is SGDLS and CDR2 is YYNGEE. This CDR3 spans 15 amino acids. CDR3 in DNA: TGTGCCAGCAGCCCCCATGGGGGACAGGGCTACGAGCAGTACTTC. Translated: CASSPHGGQGYEQYF. Drawing the rest from reference TRBV9 and TRBJ2-7, the complete variable domain is DSGVTQTPKHLITATGQRVTLRCSPRSGDLSVYWYQQSLDQGLQFLIQYYNGEERAKGNILERFSAQQFPDLHSELNLSSLELGDSALYFCASSPHGGQGYEQYFGPGTRLTVT.

On this clone itself: Compared with germline, one end of the junction differs, possibly owing to a read error. The rearrangement joins TRBV10-3 to TRBJ1-5, with a weak D call TRBD1 (5 bases). Looked up from germline, CDR1 is ENHRY and CDR2 is SYGVKD. The CDR3 runs 14 residues. The CDR3 DNA is TGTGCCCTCAGTGAGTCGCTGTGGCAGGGCCCCCAGCATTTT. Its translation is CALSESLWQGPQHF.

V usage is TRBV29-1 and J usage is TRBJ2-1, with TRBD2 identical over 10 bases. The CDR3 is 17 residues long. V gave up 7 bases and J gave up 4 bases; unmatched junction bases: 16. Germline V gene lookup returns CDR1 SQVTM and CDR2 ANQGSEA. Written as DNA, the CDR3 is TGCAGCGCTTCGGGCGCGAGCGGGGGGGCTGGTTACAATGAGCAGTTCTTC. The encoded protein is CSASGASGGAGYNEQFF.

This rearrangement joins TRBV7-9 to TRBJ1-6, with 9 bases lining up with TRBD1. V gave up 5 bases and J gave up 8 bases; unmatched junction bases: 4. The germline V gene encodes CDR1 SEHNR and CDR2 FQNEAQ (reference sequence). This CDR3 region has 14 residues. This chain's CDR3 is CASSLDRGDSPLHF. The CDR3 DNA sequence: TGTGCCAGCAGCCTCGACAGGGGGGATTCACCCCTCCACTTT.

J is TRBJ2-3 and V is TRBV5-1; 8 bases agree with TRBD1. The CDR3 is 18 residues long. CDR1 and CDR2 from the germline V gene are SGHRS and YFSETQ. Trimming took 2 bases from V and 3 from J; bases not matched to a gene: 14. The CDR3 nucleotides read TGCGCCAGCAGCTTCAATCTCCCGACAGGGGTGGAAACAGATACGCAGTATTTT. Amino acids: CASSFNLPTGVETDTQYF.

The chain is built from TRBV19 and TRBJ1-1, with D perhaps matching TRBD1 (5 bases). CDR3 length: 15 amino acids. Trimming left V 2 bases short and J 0 bases short, with 10 bases between. Germline V CDR1 and CDR2: LNHDA, SQIVND (reference sequence). CDR3 DNA: TGTGCCAGTAGTATAAGTCAGGGTTTGAACACTGAAGCTTTCTTT. Protein: CASSISQGLNTEAFF.

Only one count was recorded for this clone. The J gene is TRBJ2-3, the V gene TRBV2; 11 bases are a match to TRBD2. The CDR3 is made up of 14 amino acids. Germline V gene sequence: CDR1 SNHLY, CDR2 FYNNEI. With 8 bases clipped from V and 8 bases from J, the junction kept 9 bases outside the gene matches. The CDR3 loop is CASRTSGYQVTQYF. The CDR3 DNA is TGTGCCAGCCGGACTAGCGGGTACCAGGTTACGCAGTATTTT. Full variable domain (missing parts from reference TRBV2 and TRBJ2-3): EPEVTQTPSHQVTQMGQEVILRCVPISNHLYFYWYRQILGQKVEFLVSFYNNEISEKSEIFDDQFSVERPDGSNFTLKIRSTKLEDSAMYFCASRTSGYQVTQYFGPGTRLTVL.

There are a few counts of this clone. CDR3 amino acids: CASSARTGGPGNTIYF. CDR3 bases: TGTGCCAGCAGCGCTCGGACAGGGGGGCCTGGAAACACCATATATTTT. The genes are TRBV7-9 and TRBJ1-3; 10 nucleotides match TRBD1. Germline lookup yields CDR1 SEHNR and CDR2 FQNEAQ (reference sequence). The CDR3 consists of 16 residues. J was trimmed by 2 bases and V by 5 bases; bases with no gene match: 6. Complete variable domain (other parts from reference TRBV7-9 and TRBJ1-3): DTGVSQNPRHKITKRGQNVTFRCDPISEHNRLYWYRQTLGQGPEFLTYFQNEAQLEKSRLLSDRFSAERPKGSFSTLEIQRTEQGDSAMYLCASSARTGGPGNTIYFGEGSWLTVV.

V is TRBV4-1 and J is TRBJ1-2, with 10 nucleotides matching TRBD1. The CDR3 has 16 residues. CDR1 and CDR2 (germline): MGHRA, YSYEKL. J gave up 7 bases and V 0 bases, and 8 bases lay outside the gene matches. CDR3 sequence (DNA): TGCGCCAGCAGCCAAGAAGGAGGGACAGGGGCGGGTGGCTACACCTTC. This gives the protein CASSQEGGTGAGGYTF.

The chain is built from TRBV2 and TRBJ2-7; 7 nucleotides match TRBD2. CDR1 SNHLY and CDR2 FYNNEI come from the germline V gene. V dropped 6 bases and J dropped 5; count of bases not matched to a gene: 4. CDR3 length: 12 amino acids. The CDR3 nucleotides are TGTGCCAGCAGAATAGCGGGCCACGAGCAGTACTTC. Encoded protein: CASRIAGHEQYF.

The V and J genes are TRBV20-1 and TRBJ2-4, with D possibly TRBD1 on 5 matching bases. Germline CDR1 and CDR2: DFQATT and SNEGSKA (reference sequence). The CDR3 length is 16 residues. V was shortened by 3 bases and J by 7 bases, with 22 bases between the two germline ends. This chain's CDR3 is CSASPIQNRNVNIQYF. In DNA form, the CDR3 reads TGCAGTGCTAGTCCAATCCAGAACAGGAATGTGAACATTCAGTACTTC.

In its sample, this clone was seen once. This sequence joins TRBV27 and TRBJ2-3, with D perhaps TRBD2 (5 bases). Trimming pared 2 bases from V and 4 bases from J, leaving 19 bases between. Per the germline V gene, CDR1 is MNHEY and CDR2 is SMNVEV (reference sequence). This CDR3 spans 17 amino acids. CDR3 nucleotide sequence: TGTGCCAGCAGTTTAAGTATCGGTGTAGGGAGCCCAGATACGCAGTATTTT. The encoded protein is CASSLSIGVGSPDTQYF.

The chain employs TRBV7-9 and TRBJ1-1; 9 bases fit TRBD1. CDR1 and CDR2 from the germline V gene are SEHNR and FQNEAQ (reference sequence). There are 14 residues in the CDR3. Germline trimming cut 4 bases from V and 7 bases from J; bases unmatched to any gene: 7. The CDR3 region has the DNA TGTGCCAGCAGCTCACAGGGGGCTTCGGTTGAAGCTTTCTTT. Its translation: CASSSQGASVEAFF.

This clone showed up just a few times. CDR3 nucleotides: TGTGCCAGCAGTGAAAGAAGGGGCGGTGGTTCACCCCTCCACTTT. The encoded protein is CASSERRGGGSPLHF. The chain carries TRBV2 and TRBJ1-6; possibly TRBD1 for D (5 bases). V was trimmed by 2 bases and J by 9 bases, leaving 14 bases between them. The germline V gene has CDR1 SNHLY and CDR2 FYNNEI. The CDR3 is 15 residues long.